These 19 T cell receptor beta chains originate from one sample sequenced in a study of tumor-infiltrating lymphocytes in primary liver carcinoma. Joint extraction of RNA and DNA used roughly 18-34 mg of bulk tissue that was unsorted. From approximately 450 ng total RNA, TCR beta cDNA was generated with a primer in the constant region. Three nested multiplex PCR rounds, a slightly modified ARM-PCR method, built the TCR beta libraries. Forward primers for TRBV1-TRBV30 and a C-beta reverse primer served the first two PCR rounds, at around 11 cycles each. TCRdb ran MiXCR on the multiplex PCR reads and lists one entry per CDR3 protein. The table lists over 100,000 distinct CDR3 sequences, about two thirds of them singletons, with 8.1% in the top ten. The specimen was tumor-adjacent normal liver tissue. These receptors were obtained from a woman aged 55-70 years with primary liver carcinoma and hepatitis B virus infection.

Worth noting for this clonotype: One end of the junction varies from germline; a read error may be responsible. The rearrangement uses TRBV7-8 and TRBJ2-1; D gene uncertain. The CDR3 spans 13 residues. Germline V gives CDR1 SGHVS, CDR2 FQNEAQ. The CDR3 coding sequence is TGTACCAGCAGCTTGGGCCGTAACAATGAGCTGTTCTTC. Translating gives CTSSLGRNNELFF.

This chain links TRBV4-1 with TRBJ2-3; weak D call: TRBD2 (6 bases). This CDR3 is built from 14 residues. The germline V gene has CDR1 MGHRA and CDR2 YSYEKL. The ends were cut back, 4 bases at V and 12 bases at J, with 20 bases in the middle. The CDR3 region has the DNA TGCGCCAGCAGCCTCGAGGAGGGCAGAGTTACACAGTATTTT. Its translation: CASSLEEGRVTQYF.

Of note for this clonotype: The CDR3 end shows no conserved phenylalanine or tryptophan, and so a read error is likely. The DNA is left out, because the CDR3 cannot be placed on it with certainty; the CDR3 is given as TCRdb lists it. The chain uses TRBV12-3 or TRBV12-4 and TRBJ2-2; the table's D gene call, TRBD1, was not cross checked with the DNA. The CDR3 sequence runs 15 residues, both termini included. The CDR3 loop reads CASSFWGSNTGEPFL.

In the case of this clonotype: A much larger clone lies a single base off, so this may be a read error. Lacking the conserved final phenylalanine or tryptophan, this CDR3 likely reflects a read error. The chain links TRBV28 to TRBJ1-5, with no clear D. V lost 3 bases and J lost 5, with 2 bases in between. The CDR3 spans 11 residues. Germline V CDR1 and CDR2: MDHEN, SYDVKM. In nucleotides, the CDR3 is TGTGCCAGCAGTTTTGATCAGCCCCAGCATTCT. It specifies CASSFDQPQHS.

This clonotype was seen more than once but under ten times. The CDR3 here is CASSFVGGRETQYF. Written as DNA, the CDR3 is TGCGCCAGCAGCTTTGTCGGGGGGCGGGAGACCCAGTACTTC. This sequence joins TRBV5-1 and TRBJ2-5, with D tentatively TRBD2 (7 bases). This CDR3 is built from 14 residues. V lost 2 bases and J 5 bases, leaving 13 bases between the germline ends. CDR1 is SGHRS and CDR2 is YFSETQ in the germline V gene.

Comments on this clonotype: One junction end does not reproduce the germline sequence, and a read error may be involved. The V call is TRBV11-2, the J call TRBJ2-7; 13 bases line up with TRBD2. The CDR3 extends over 16 amino acids. CDR1 is SGHAT and CDR2 is FQNNGV in the germline V gene. The DNA of the CDR3 is TGTGCTAGCAGCTTAGGAGGACTAGCGGGGGTCTACAAGAAGTACTTC. Encoded protein: CASSLGGLAGVYKKYF.

This sequence joins TRBV2 and TRBJ2-7; TRBD2 matches at 7 bases. J was trimmed by 6 bases and V by 6 bases; bases with no gene match: 8. The germline CDR1 and CDR2 sequences are SNHLY and FYNNEI. The CDR3 is 13 amino acids. This CDR3 reads CASRPSGTCEQYF. The DNA of the CDR3 is TGTGCCAGCAGACCTAGCGGTACCTGCGAGCAGTACTTC.

On this clonotype itself: One end of the junction varies from germline; a read error may be responsible. The rearrangement joins TRBV6-2 or TRBV6-3 to TRBJ2-5, with D possibly matching TRBD1 (6 bases). CDR1 and CDR2 from the germline V gene are MNHEY and SVGEGT. The length of the CDR3 is 15 residues. CDR3 coding DNA: TGTGCGAGCACGATATCCAGGACAGCCCAAGAGACCCAGTACTTC. Amino acid sequence: CASTISRTAQETQYF.

Remarks on this clonotype: It may be a read error: a sequence one base away is much more abundant. This chain connects TRBV7-9 to TRBJ1-1; TRBD1 might be the D (5 bases). Per germline, CDR1 SEHNR and CDR2 FQNEAQ (reference sequence). The CDR3 extends over 15 amino acids. V was trimmed by 2 bases and J by 4 bases, leaving 14 bases between them. The CDR3 DNA follows: TGTGCCAGCAGCTTAATGGGGGGATTGATCACTGAAGCTTTCTTT. Encoded protein: CASSLMGGLITEAFF. Full variable domain (rest looked up from reference TRBV7-9 and TRBJ1-1): DTGVSQNPRHKITKRGQNVTFRCDPISEHNRLYWYRQTLGQGPEFLTYFQNEAQLEKSRLLSDRFSAERPKGSFSTLEIQRTEQGDSAMYLCASSLMGGLITEAFFGQGTRLTVV.

The chain combines TRBV6-6 with TRBJ2-7, with D perhaps given as TRBD1 or TRBD2 (5 bases each). The CDR3 loop spans 14 amino acids. The germline V gene has CDR1 MNHNY and CDR2 SVGAGI (reference sequence). Trimming stripped 9 bases from V and 3 bases from J, with 18 bases between. The CDR3 reads CARGYGTAGYEQYF. CDR3 bases: TGTGCCAGGGGTTACGGGACGGCAGGCTACGAGCAGTACTTC.

This rearrangement joins TRBV2 to TRBJ1-5; weak D call: TRBD1 (6 bases). The V and J ends lost 4 bases and 6 bases respectively, with 19 bases between them. The germline gives CDR1 SNHLY, CDR2 FYNNEI. This CDR3 spans 16 amino acids. The CDR3 nucleotides read TGTGCCAGCAGTGTTGACCTAGGGGGTTTGGGTCAGCCCCAGCATTTT. Its translation: CASSVDLGGLGQPQHF. The full variable domain, in which reference TRBV2 and TRBJ1-5 provide the parts outside the CDR3, is EPEVTQTPSHQVTQMGQEVILRCVPISNHLYFYWYRQILGQKVEFLVSFYNNEISEKSEIFDDQFSVERPDGSNFTLKIRSTKLEDSAMYFCASSVDLGGLGQPQHFGDGTRLSIL.

The chain carries TRBV6-5 and TRBJ2-3; D gene uncertain. With 7 bases removed from V and 4 bases from J, the gap between germline ends came to 15 bases. The length of the CDR3 is 14 residues. Germline CDR1 is MNHEY and CDR2 is SVGAGI. This CDR3 reads CASIRLTRSDTQYF. As DNA, the CDR3 is TGTGCCAGCATCAGGTTAACGAGGTCAGATACGCAGTATTTT.

The V and J genes are TRBV11-2 and TRBJ2-3, with no clear D. The length of the CDR3 is 11 residues. Trimming took off 5 bases at V and 6 bases at J, with 6 bases between the two ends. Germline CDR1 reads SGHAT; CDR2 reads FQNNGV. As DNA, the CDR3 is TGTGCCAGCAGCCCCTGGGATACGCAGTATTTT. Translation gives CASSPWDTQYF.

In regard to this clonotype: A junction boundary mismatches the germline segment, possibly from a read error. This sequence joins TRBV24-1 and TRBJ1-5; maybe TRBD1 (6 bases). There are 14 residues in the CDR3. Germline loops: CDR1 KGHDR, CDR2 SFDVKD. In DNA form, the CDR3 reads TGTGTCACCAGTGATACTACAGGGCTTCAGCACCAGCATTTT. This encodes CVTSDTTGLQHQHF.

This clonotype was observed once. This likely comes from a read error, as the CDR3 has no conserved phenylalanine or tryptophan at its end. This chain joins TRBV29-1 and TRBJ2-7; D unresolved. The germline CDR1 and CDR2 sequences are SQVTM and ANQGSEA. This CDR3 comprises 11 residues. The ends were cut back, 7 bases at V and 8 bases at J, with 15 bases in the middle. In nucleotides, the CDR3 is TGCAGCGCCACAGTCCCAGGACAGCAGTACATC. Its protein product is CSATVPGQQYI.

In this sample, this clonotype turned up a few times. A single base separates this from a much larger clone, so it may be a read error. This chain links TRBV29-1 with TRBJ2-1; perhaps TRBD2 as D (6 bases). V lost 7 bases, J lost 5 bases, and 15 bases lay in between. The CDR3 is made up of 13 amino acids. Germline V gene data show CDR1 as SQVTM and CDR2 as ANQGSEA. The DNA of the CDR3 is TGCAGCGCCCAACGGGAGACCCACAATGAGCAGTTCTTC. This encodes CSAQRETHNEQFF.

Comments on this clonotype: At one end the junction does not follow the germline gene, possibly because of a read error. The genes are TRBV6-2 or TRBV6-3 and TRBJ2-3, with D perhaps TRBD2 (5 bases). The germline gives CDR1 MNHEY, CDR2 SVGEGT. This CDR3 is 13 amino acids long. CDR3 in amino acids: CVSSYSSTDTQYF. Written as DNA, the CDR3 is TGTGTCAGCAGTTACTCTAGCACAGATACACAGTATTTT.

A remark on this clonotype: In this CDR3 the conserved last residue, phenylalanine or tryptophan, is missing, so a read error is likely. The rearrangement links TRBV29-1 to TRBJ2-1; TRBD2 matches 12 bases. In germline, CDR1 is SQVTM, CDR2 ANQGSEA. The CDR3 is 17 residues long. Trimming cost V 6 bases and J 1 base; bases outside gene matches: 10. CDR3 bases: TGCAGCGTCACACCACAGACTAGCGGGAGTTCCTACAATGAGCAGTTCTCC. This gives the protein CSVTPQTSGSSYNEQFS.

This clonotype was detected a few times. The chain is built from TRBV28 and TRBJ2-5; tentatively, D is TRBD2 (5 bases). Germline CDR1 MDHEN, CDR2 SYDVKM. V lost 3 bases and J lost 1, with 18 bases in between. The CDR3 is 17 residues long. The CDR3 nucleotides read TGTGCCAGCAGTTTGCAAACTAGAGGCGATCTCCAAGAGACCCAGTACTTC. Translating gives CASSLQTRGDLQETQYF.